This T cell receptor (beta chain) was profiled in a study of cytomegalovirus exposure and HLA in healthy donors. About this clone: Its antigen is not identified.

Trimming took 10 bases from V and 1 from J, leaving 20 bases between them. Germline CDR1 SGHVS, CDR2 FQNEAQ. The CDR3 is 15 amino acids. Vbeta (60) and Jbeta (13) primers were used in the PCR. In the original analysis: Among the unique TCR beta chains that a later analysis counted, about 81 million in all, around 11 million were shared. TCRdb's table, derived via immunoSEQ multiplex PCR, lists solely in-frame clones and lacks some. V and J calls and clone size are as listed in that table; D and trimming were resolved from the DNA. The sample consists of 180,000 or so clones, over 80% of them appearing once. Study-level points and caveats: The classifier reportedly diagnosed cytomegalovirus status with high specificity and sensitivity. Per a later analysis, about 15,000 TCR beta sequences showed association with HLA alleles at 0.05 false discovery rate. Earlier results showed most TCR beta V segments being productive about 87% or about 30% of the time.

Sequenced material: PBMCs. This chain uses TRBV7-8 with TRBJ2-7; no firm D call. The sequence derives from a girl aged 10 to 17 in good health and CMV-seropositive. For the CDR3, the DNA is TGTGCCACCACGATGGGCCCGCTACCTTCCTACGAGCAGTACTTC. This codes for CATTMGPLPSYEQYF.